Below, 16 T cell receptor beta chains from the same sample are listed, as sequenced in a study of beta chain features in type 1 diabetes. cDNA synthesis used the whole RNA isolate, giving expressed TCRB sequences. The repertoire was sequenced with immunoSEQ multiplex PCR; TCRdb's copy has only in-frame clones and lacks some. The table has about 210,000 clones, about a tenth seen once. The material sequenced was central memory CD4+ T cells from blood. Receptor source: a man younger than 35 in good health.

The rearrangement joins TRBV29-1 to TRBJ2-5; D tentatively fits TRBD1 or TRBD2 (5 bases each). Deletions cut 5 bases from V and 5 bases from J, with 18 bases between. The CDR3 runs 14 residues. In germline, CDR1 is SQVTM, CDR2 ANQGSEA. CDR3 nucleotide sequence: TGCAGCGTTCTCGACGGGACCGGCTGGGAGACCCAGTACTTC. Amino acids: CSVLDGTGWETQYF.

J is TRBJ2-5 and V is TRBV18, with D unclear. Deletions cut 3 bases from V and 0 bases from J, with 14 bases between. Per germline, CDR1 KGHSH and CDR2 LQKENI. This CDR3 region has 16 residues. The CDR3 spells CASSPYSSRYQETQYF. The CDR3 coding sequence is TGTGCCAGCTCACCCTACAGCTCCCGGTACCAAGAGACCCAGTACTTC.

This clone was observed a handful of times. The V gene is TRBV27, the J gene TRBJ2-1, with D perhaps TRBD1 (6 bases). V lost 4 bases to trimming and J lost 5 bases, with 21 bases between them. This CDR3 comprises 17 residues. CDR1 MNHEY and CDR2 SMNVEV come from the germline V gene (reference sequence). CDR3 in DNA: TGTGCCAGCAGTTCAGGTCGCACAGGGCGGTTTAACAATGAGCAGTTCTTC. Translating gives CASSSGRTGRFNNEQFF.

This clone was seen more than once but under ten times. V is TRBV4-3 and J is TRBJ1-1, with a possible D match to TRBD1 (5 bases). The CDR3 covers 14 residues. Between the trimmed V and J ends, which lost 3 bases and 0 bases, there was a span of 8 bases. Germline V gene lookup returns CDR1 LGHNA and CDR2 YSLEER. The CDR3 DNA sequence: TGCGCCAGCAGCCAGACGACAGTGAACACTGAAGCTTTCTTT. It codes for CASSQTTVNTEAFF.

This clone occurred many times. The rearrangement uses TRBV14 and TRBJ2-3; no reliable D call. The CDR3 spans 13 residues. Trimming removed 1 base from V and 10 bases from J, with 12 bases in between. Germline V gene sequence: CDR1 SGHDN, CDR2 FVKESK. The CDR3 is CASSQGIKDAQYF. CDR3 nucleotide sequence: TGTGCCAGCAGCCAAGGGATAAAGGATGCGCAGTATTTT.

The sample holds many counts of this clone. The chain recombines TRBV14 with TRBJ2-1, with D possibly being TRBD1 or TRBD2 (6 bases each). The germline V gene has CDR1 SGHDN and CDR2 FVKESK. The CDR3 totals 13 residues. Trimming shortened V by 4 bases and J by 15 bases, and 19 bases separated the two germline ends. The CDR3 spells CASSLALGGPGFF. As DNA, the CDR3 is TGTGCCAGCAGCCTGGCCCTCGGGGGCCCGGGGTTCTTC. Together with reference TRBV14 and TRBJ2-1, the CDR3 gives the full variable domain: EAGVTQFPSHSVIEKGQTVTLRCDPISGHDNLYWYRRVMGKEIKFLLHFVKESKQDESGMPNNRFLAERTGGTYSTLKVQPAELEDSGVYFCASSLALGGPGFFGPGTRLTVL.

This clone was detected ten times or more. The CDR3 spells CSVHKGTGDEQYF. The DNA of the CDR3 is TGCAGCGTCCATAAGGGGACAGGGGACGAGCAGTACTTC. The rearrangement links TRBV29-1 to TRBJ2-7; 10 bases fit TRBD1. The CDR3 consists of 13 residues. V shed 6 bases and J 5 bases; nucleotides not matched to a gene: 7. Germline V gene sequence: CDR1 SQVTM, CDR2 ANQGSEA.

This clone was seen a few times. The rearrangement joins TRBV28 to TRBJ1-1, with TRBD1 matching 7 bases. The trim removed 5 bases at V and 1 base at J, leaving 19 bases unmatched. The length of the CDR3 is 19 residues. CDR1 is MDHEN and CDR2 is SYDVKM in the germline V gene. The DNA of the CDR3 is TGTGCCAGCAGTCCGCCAGTAGGATGGGACAGCCCTAAGAACACTGAAGCTTTCTTT. Translated, it gives CASSPPVGWDSPKNTEAFF.

This clone showed up just a few times. The chain combines TRBV4-3 with TRBJ2-7; D is possibly TRBD2 (5 bases). CDR1 LGHNA and CDR2 YSLEER come from the germline V gene. CDR3 size: 16 residues. V shed 4 bases and J shed 4 bases, with 20 bases lying between them. CDR3 loop: CASSRRNEGEAYEQYF. The CDR3 DNA reads TGCGCCAGCAGCCGTAGGAATGAGGGAGAAGCGTACGAGCAGTACTTC.

As DNA, the CDR3 is TGTGCCAGCTCACCAGAGCAGGGGGTGAACACTGAAGCTTTCTTT. This gives the protein CASSPEQGVNTEAFF. The rearrangement uses TRBV18 and TRBJ1-1, with 7 bases aligning to TRBD1. Germline trimming cut 2 bases from V and 0 bases from J; bases unmatched to any gene: 3. Germline V gene lookup returns CDR1 KGHSH and CDR2 LQKENI. The CDR3 is 15 residues long.

This rearrangement joins TRBV18 to TRBJ2-7; D not resolved. Per the germline V gene, CDR1 is KGHSH and CDR2 is LQKENI. The CDR3 runs to 14 residues. The ends were cut back, 5 bases at V and 0 bases at J, with 11 bases in the middle. CDR3 sequence: CASSAPTVSYEQYF. As DNA, the CDR3 is TGTGCCAGCTCAGCCCCGACGGTCTCCTACGAGCAGTACTTC.

This clone was detected only a few times. The V call is TRBV7-9, the J call TRBJ2-3; D remains unclear. Trimming stripped 1 base from V and 8 bases from J, with 4 bases between. This CDR3 is built from 11 residues. CDR1 is SEHNR and CDR2 is FQNEAQ in the germline V gene (reference sequence). This CDR3 reads CASSLESTQYF. The DNA for the CDR3 is TGTGCCAGCAGCTTAGAGTCTACGCAGTATTTT.

There are a few counts of this clone. The chain uses TRBV6-5 and TRBJ2-5; 7 bases are shared with TRBD2. Germline CDR1 reads MNHEY; CDR2 reads SVGAGI. CDR3 size: 15 residues. With 5 bases clipped from V and 4 bases from J, the junction kept 10 bases outside the gene matches. The CDR3 here is CASSRRGGSAETQYF. The CDR3 nucleotides read TGTGCCAGCAGTCGGCGGGGCGGGAGTGCAGAGACCCAGTACTTC.

In its sample, this clone was seen many times. Mismatch with germline at one junction end may stem from a read error. The chain joins TRBV5-4 to TRBJ2-1, with no clear D. From germline, CDR1 is SGHNT and CDR2 YYREEE (reference sequence). The CDR3 has 11 residues. CDR3 in amino acids: CSSGDYNEQFF. The DNA of the CDR3 is TGCTCTAGTGGGGACTACAATGAGCAGTTCTTC.

There are many counts of this clone. This chain joins TRBV25-1 and TRBJ2-1; D remains unclear. Germline CDR1 MGHDK, CDR2 SYGVNS. This CDR3 contains 13 residues. V was clipped by 6 bases and J by 2 bases, with 8 bases between them. As DNA, the CDR3 is TGTGCCAGCAGGGGTGGGACCTACAATGAGCAGTTCTTC. Translated: CASRGGTYNEQFF.

This clone was counted many times. CDR3 nucleotide sequence: TGTGCCAGCTCCCATTACCGGGGCAACACTGAAGCTTTCTTT. It yields the protein CASSHYRGNTEAFF. The chain carries TRBV21-1 and TRBJ1-1. TRBV21-1 is assigned pseudogene status. This CDR3 has 14 amino acids.